One sample yielded the 24 T cell receptor beta chains listed below, sequenced in a study of T cell changes during pregnancy in multiple sclerosis. TCRdb's copy holds only in-frame clones and misses some; the assay was immunoSEQ multiplex PCR. The sample yields 100,000 to 130,000 clones, 85% to 95% seen once. The sequences come from peripheral blood, collected in the third trimester of pregnancy. These receptors were collected from a female donor in good health, enrolled as a control in a pregnancy study.

The chain employs TRBV5-4 and TRBJ2-5; possible D gene TRBD2, 5 bases. Looked up from germline, CDR1 is SGHNT and CDR2 is YYREEE (reference sequence). CDR3 size: 14 residues. V was pared by 4 bases and J by 3 bases, with 13 bases between. CDR3 region: CASSPKGGEETQYF. CDR3 in DNA: TGTGCCAGCAGCCCCAAAGGAGGAGAAGAGACCCAGTACTTC. The whole variable domain, filled in from reference TRBV5-4 and TRBJ2-5, reads ETGVTQSPTHLIKTRGQQVTLRCSSQSGHNTVSWYQQALGQGPQFIFQYYREEENGRGNFPPRFSGLQFPNYSSELNVNALELDDSALYLCASSPKGGEETQYFGPGTRLLVL.

V is TRBV7-9 and J is TRBJ2-3; unclear D gene. The CDR3 length is 17 residues. Trimming took off 3 bases at V and 0 bases at J, with 16 bases between the two ends. Germline V gene data show CDR1 as SEHNR and CDR2 as FQNEAQ (reference sequence). The CDR3 DNA follows: TGTGCCAGCAGCTTCCGCCATCTGGGCAGTAGCACAGATACGCAGTATTTT. This sequence encodes CASSFRHLGSSTDTQYF.

This chain joins TRBV5-1 and TRBJ2-6, with D possibly being TRBD2 (6 bases). V dropped 4 bases and J dropped 0 bases, with 8 bases sitting between them. Germline CDR1 is SGHRS and CDR2 is YFSETQ. The length of the CDR3 is 15 residues. The CDR3 coding sequence is TGCGCCAGCAGCCCGGAGGGCTCTGGGGCCAACGTCCTGACTTTC. As protein: CASSPEGSGANVLTF.

The V gene is TRBV4-2, the J gene TRBJ2-7; 7 positions agree with TRBD2. CDR3 length equals 12 residues. J was trimmed by 7 bases and V by 1 base; bases with no gene match: 1. Germline loops: CDR1 LGHNA, CDR2 YNFKEQ. The CDR3: CASSQGGGEQYF. CDR3 DNA: TGTGCCAGCAGCCAAGGGGGGGGTGAGCAGTACTTC.

This clone was picked up one time. The rearrangement joins TRBV7-9 to TRBJ2-7; weak D call: TRBD2 (6 bases). CDR3 length: 15 residues. Germline loops: CDR1 SEHNR, CDR2 FQNEAQ (reference sequence). Trimming took 4 bases from V and 4 from J, leaving 17 bases between them. The CDR3, as DNA: TGTGCCAGCAGCTCCCGGGACTTCCCCACGTACGAGCAGTACTTC. It translates to CASSSRDFPTYEQYF.

J is TRBJ2-1 and V is TRBV7-6; 8 bases map to TRBD2. V was pared by 5 bases and J by 5 bases, with 14 bases of the junction left unmatched. The CDR3 totals 17 residues. Germline CDR1 and CDR2: SGHVS and FNYEAQ. CDR3 protein: CASSPRLWRGADNEQFF. For the CDR3, the DNA is TGTGCCAGCAGCCCCCGGTTGTGGCGGGGGGCCGACAATGAGCAGTTCTTC.

The chain employs TRBV12-5 and TRBJ2-1; 9 nucleotides align to TRBD2. V was clipped by 4 bases and J by 6 bases; unmatched bases: 7. The CDR3 has 15 residues. The V gene's germline CDR1 is LGHNT and CDR2 FRNRAP. The CDR3 DNA reads as TGTGCTAGTGGTTCCTCATGGCGGGGGGGCAATGAGCAGTTCTTC. Translation gives CASGSSWRGGNEQFF.

CDR3 region: CSVGDPYRGNNEQFF. CDR3 nucleotides: TGCAGCGTTGGGGACCCTTACAGGGGGAACAATGAGCAGTTCTTC. The V call is TRBV29-1, the J call TRBJ2-1, with 8 bases that match TRBD1. Germline CDR1 is SQVTM and CDR2 is ANQGSEA. The CDR3 length is 15 residues. J was trimmed by 5 bases and V by 4 bases; bases with no gene match: 10.

The V and J genes are TRBV4-3 and TRBJ2-1, with 10 positions matching TRBD2. After removal of 3 bases from V and 8 bases from J, the junction contained 7 bases not matched to a gene. This CDR3 contains 15 residues. CDR1 is LGHNA, CDR2 YSLEER, per germline. In DNA, the CDR3 is TGCGCCAGCAGCCATTACCTAGCGGGGGTCTATGAGCAGTTCTTC. Translating gives CASSHYLAGVYEQFF.

J is TRBJ2-3 and V is TRBV27; TRBD1 agrees at 9 bases. With V trimmed by 3 bases and J by 6 bases, 16 bases remained unmatched. In germline, CDR1 is MNHEY, CDR2 SMNVEV (reference sequence). The CDR3 has 18 residues. The CDR3 loop reads CASSFGDRDSHPPDTQYF. DNA of the CDR3: TGTGCCAGCAGTTTTGGGGACAGGGATTCGCACCCACCGGATACGCAGTATTTT.

This clone was detected once. The chain combines TRBV5-1 with TRBJ1-2; 7 nucleotides align to TRBD1. V lost 0 bases to trimming and J lost 1 base; unmatched junction nucleotides: 3. CDR3 length: 15 amino acids. CDR1 and CDR2 from the germline V gene are SGHRS and YFSETQ. The CDR3 DNA sequence: TGCGCCAGCAGCTTGGCCGGGGACAGTAACTATGGCTACACCTTC. The encoded protein is CASSLAGDSNYGYTF.

This clone has only one observation. This chain joins TRBV13 and TRBJ1-5; D perhaps matches TRBD1 (5 bases). In germline, CDR1 is PRHDT, CDR2 FYEKMQ (reference sequence). Deletions cut 5 bases from V and 3 bases from J, with 11 bases between. The CDR3 loop spans 14 amino acids. CDR3 protein: CASSQGANNQPQHF. The CDR3 nucleotides are TGTGCCAGCAGCCAAGGGGCCAACAATCAGCCCCAGCATTTT.

The chain combines TRBV19 with TRBJ1-3; 8 nucleotides line up with TRBD1. Trimming at V came to 9 bases and at J to 6 bases, leaving 7 bases not matched to a gene. The CDR3 covers 13 residues. The germline gives CDR1 LNHDA, CDR2 SQIVND (reference sequence). DNA for the CDR3: TGTGCCAGCCGGGTGGGACAGGAAAACACCATATATTTT. Residues: CASRVGQENTIYF.

The chain recombines TRBV6-6 with TRBJ2-5; perhaps TRBD1 as D (6 bases). The CDR3 spans 13 residues. V lost 6 bases and J lost 5, with 13 bases in between. Germline V gene sequence: CDR1 MNHNY, CDR2 SVGAGI (reference sequence). The chain's CDR3 is CASSRQARETQYF. CDR3 sequence (DNA): TGTGCCAGCAGCCGACAGGCTAGGGAGACCCAGTACTTC.

V is TRBV19 and J is TRBJ1-5; perhaps TRBD1 as D (5 bases). The CDR3 has 17 amino acids. Germline V gene data show CDR1 as LNHDA and CDR2 as SQIVND (reference sequence). V dropped 6 bases and J dropped 2 bases, with 20 bases sitting between them. The CDR3 protein is CASSTIRGEVGNQPQHF. The CDR3 DNA is TGTGCCAGTAGCACCATCCGGGGGGAAGTGGGCAATCAGCCCCAGCATTTT.

CDR3 DNA sequence: TGTGCCAGCAGCTTGTGGGACAGGGACACAGATACGCAGTATTTT. Translated: CASSLWDRDTDTQYF. This sequence joins TRBV7-2 and TRBJ2-3; 9 bases align to TRBD1. Trimming removed 3 bases from V and 2 bases from J; junction bases left unmatched: 3. Germline V gene lookup returns CDR1 SGHTA and CDR2 FQGNSA. The CDR3 covers 15 residues.

The chain couples TRBV19 to TRBJ1-5; D remains ambiguous. From germline, CDR1 is LNHDA and CDR2 SQIVND (reference sequence). Deletions cut 9 bases from V and 3 bases from J, with 15 bases between. The CDR3 spans 14 residues. This chain's CDR3 is CASRQEVVNQPQHF. The CDR3 nucleotides read TGTGCCAGCCGGCAAGAGGTCGTCAATCAGCCCCAGCATTTT. Drawing the rest from reference TRBV19 and TRBJ1-5, the complete variable domain is DGGITQSPKYLFRKEGQNVTLSCEQNLNHDAMYWYRQDPGQGLRLIYYSQIVNDFQKGDIAEGYSVSREKKESFPLTVTSAQKNPTAFYLCASRQEVVNQPQHFGDGTRLSIL.

With respect to this clone: This sample also contains other DNA sequences that code for the same CDR3. This chain uses TRBV19 with TRBJ1-1; 9 bases line up with TRBD1. The germline gives CDR1 LNHDA, CDR2 SQIVND (reference sequence). This CDR3 has 13 residues. V was clipped by 5 bases and J by 5 bases; unmatched bases: 3. CDR3 residues: CASSLTGGTEAFF. The CDR3 coding sequence is TGTGCCAGTAGTCTGACAGGGGGGACTGAAGCTTTCTTT.

The J gene is TRBJ1-1, the V gene TRBV27; D remains ambiguous. This CDR3 has 14 amino acids. Germline-derived CDR1 and CDR2 are MNHEY and SMNVEV (reference sequence). Trimming cost V 3 bases and J 4 bases, with 12 bases left between them. CDR3 protein: CASSLRQTSTEAFF. CDR3 DNA: TGTGCCAGCAGTTTGAGGCAGACCAGCACTGAAGCTTTCTTT.

The gene calls are TRBV7-9 and TRBJ2-7, with TRBD1 identical over 7 bases. The J segment lost 2 bases and the V segment lost 3 bases, leaving 10 bases of the junction unmatched. CDR3 size: 16 residues. Germline loops: CDR1 SEHNR, CDR2 FQNEAQ (reference sequence). The CDR3 DNA reads as TGTGCCAGCAGCTTTGGGTTACCGGGACAGCCCTACGAGCAGTACTTC. Its protein is CASSFGLPGQPYEQYF. The full variable domain, in which reference TRBV7-9 and TRBJ2-7 provide the parts outside the CDR3, is DTGVSQNPRHKITKRGQNVTFRCDPISEHNRLYWYRQTLGQGPEFLTYFQNEAQLEKSRLLSDRFSAERPKGSFSTLEIQRTEQGDSAMYLCASSFGLPGQPYEQYFGPGTRLTVT.

This clone has just one count. The chain has TRBV6-5 and TRBJ1-1, with D perhaps TRBD1 (5 bases). This CDR3 is 14 amino acids long. The germline V and J ends were trimmed by 1 base and 4 bases, with 10 bases remaining between them. Germline CDR1 and CDR2: MNHEY and SVGAGI. In nucleotides, the CDR3 is TGTGCCAGCAGTTACTTGCAGGGAGGCACTGAAGCTTTCTTT. It specifies CASSYLQGGTEAFF.

The CDR3 is CASSGGGIYNEQFF. CDR3 nucleotides: TGTGCCAGCAGTGGAGGAGGTATCTACAATGAGCAGTTCTTC. This sequence joins TRBV6-1 and TRBJ2-1, with D maybe TRBD2 (5 bases). The CDR3 totals 14 residues. Per germline, CDR1 MNHNS and CDR2 SASEGT. V was pared by 4 bases and J by 3 bases, with 10 bases between.

The J gene is TRBJ1-5, the V gene TRBV4-1, with D perhaps matching TRBD1 (5 bases). Trimming removed 1 base at V and 0 bases at J, with 13 bases between. Germline CDR1 and CDR2: MGHRA and YSYEKL. This CDR3 has 17 residues. This CDR3 reads CASSQGKTEYSNQPQHF. The DNA of the CDR3 is TGCGCCAGCAGCCAAGGAAAGACAGAATATAGCAATCAGCCCCAGCATTTT.

This rearrangement joins TRBV5-1 to TRBJ2-2, with D uncertain. The CDR3 contains 16 residues. Trimming took 4 bases from V and 0 from J, leaving 13 bases between them. Germline CDR1 reads SGHRS; CDR2 reads YFSETQ. Here the CDR3 reads CASSLNLGANTGELFF. CDR3 bases: TGCGCCAGCAGCCTGAATCTGGGCGCGAACACCGGGGAGCTGTTTTTT.